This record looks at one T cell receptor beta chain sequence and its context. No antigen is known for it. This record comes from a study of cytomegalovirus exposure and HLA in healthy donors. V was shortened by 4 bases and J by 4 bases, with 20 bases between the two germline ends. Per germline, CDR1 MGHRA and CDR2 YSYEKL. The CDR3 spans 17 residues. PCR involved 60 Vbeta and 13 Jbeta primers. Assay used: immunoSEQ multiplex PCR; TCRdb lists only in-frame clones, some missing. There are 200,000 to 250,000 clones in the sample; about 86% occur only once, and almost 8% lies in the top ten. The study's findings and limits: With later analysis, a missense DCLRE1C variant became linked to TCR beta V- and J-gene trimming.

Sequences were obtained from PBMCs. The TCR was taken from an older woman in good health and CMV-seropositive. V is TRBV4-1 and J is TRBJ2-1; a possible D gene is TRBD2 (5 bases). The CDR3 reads CASSPSSAEVVYNEQFF. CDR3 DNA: TGCGCCAGCAGCCCTTCCTCCGCGGAGGTAGTGTACAATGAGCAGTTCTTC.